Listed here are 9 T cell receptor beta chains from one sample, sequenced in a study of vaccination and CD4 T cells after COVID-19. Sample treatment: roughly 11-day PBMC culture with coronavirus spike peptide pools or control peptides (ViraFEST assay). The Oncomine TCR Beta short-read assay generated sequence data from the DNA of cultured CD4+ T cells. TCRdb reanalysed the PCR reads using MiXCR and keeps one entry per CDR3 protein. The sample lists around 20,000 distinct CDR3 sequences, 67% occurring once. These TCRs' antigens remain unknown. Material for sequencing was CD4+ T cells from blood, cultured in vitro. These receptors all stem from a human donor who had recovered from COVID-19.

This clonotype was picked up a small number of times. This chain links TRBV30 with TRBJ1-5; unclear D gene. The germline V gene encodes CDR1 GTSNPN and CDR2 SVGIG (reference sequence). V lost 1 base and J 4 bases, leaving 14 bases between the germline ends. This CDR3 region has 15 residues. The CDR3 is CAWSGVRPGNQPQHF. As DNA, the CDR3 is TGTGCCTGGAGTGGAGTACGTCCGGGAAATCAGCCCCAGCATTTT.

This clonotype has more than one count but fewer than ten. The chain couples TRBV7-2 to TRBJ2-3, with a weak D call TRBD2 (6 bases). CDR1 is SGHTA, CDR2 FQGNSA, per germline. The length of the CDR3 is 16 residues. Deletions cut 1 base from V and 0 bases from J, with 11 bases between. The CDR3 is CASSLVSGVSTDTQYF. The CDR3 DNA reads as TGTGCCAGCAGCTTAGTTTCGGGAGTTAGCACAGATACGCAGTATTTT. Drawing the rest from reference TRBV7-2 and TRBJ2-3, the complete variable domain is GAGVSQSPSNKVTEKGKDVELRCDPISGHTALYWYRQSLGQGLEFLIYFQGNSAPDKSGLPSDRFSAERTGGSVSTLTIQRTQQEDSAVYLCASSLVSGVSTDTQYFGPGTRLTVL.

The CDR3 region is CASSFGGLAAYEQYF. CDR3 DNA: TGTGCCAGCAGTTTCGGCGGACTAGCGGCCTACGAGCAGTACTTC. The J gene is TRBJ2-7, the V gene TRBV28; TRBD2 matches 10 bases. V lost 3 bases, J lost 2 bases, and 4 bases stayed unmatched. Germline CDR1 MDHEN, CDR2 SYDVKM. This CDR3 spans 15 amino acids.

The V gene is TRBV11-2, the J gene TRBJ2-2; 9 nucleotides agree with TRBD2. CDR1 SGHAT and CDR2 FQNNGV come from the germline V gene. V trimming: 5 bases; J trimming: 3 bases; junction bases outside the gene matches: 19. There are 20 residues in the CDR3. CDR3 loop: CASSPTPDWREGVDTGELFF. The CDR3 DNA sequence: TGTGCCAGCAGCCCTACCCCCGACTGGCGGGAGGGCGTCGACACCGGGGAGCTGTTTTTT.

This clonotype is large within its sample. The rearrangement links TRBV19 to TRBJ2-6; tentative D call: TRBD1 (6 bases). The CDR3 is made up of 18 amino acids. V gave up 4 bases and J gave up 4 bases, with 20 bases separating them. Germline V lookup: CDR1 LNHDA, CDR2 SQIVND (reference sequence). CDR3 sequence (DNA): TGTGCCAGTAGTAGCACAAGACAGGCCCTGGTGGGGGCCAACGTCCTGACTTTC. Protein product: CASSSTRQALVGANVLTF. Drawing the rest from reference TRBV19 and TRBJ2-6, the complete variable domain is DGGITQSPKYLFRKEGQNVTLSCEQNLNHDAMYWYRQDPGQGLRLIYYSQIVNDFQKGDIAEGYSVSREKKESFPLTVTSAQKNPTAFYLCASSSTRQALVGANVLTFGAGSRLTVL.

The V gene is TRBV2, the J gene TRBJ1-5; D unresolved. Trimming took 3 bases from V and 6 from J, leaving 9 bases between them. This CDR3 region has 13 residues. Germline V gives CDR1 SNHLY, CDR2 FYNNEI. The CDR3 DNA sequence: TGTGCCAGCAGTGACAACTTAAGTCAGCCCCAGCATTTT. The encoded protein is CASSDNLSQPQHF.

This clonotype was counted a few times. This chain connects TRBV7-6 to TRBJ1-2, with a possible D match to TRBD1 (5 bases). Germline V gene lookup returns CDR1 SGHVS and CDR2 FNYEAQ. The CDR3 extends over 14 amino acids. With 7 bases removed from V and 8 bases from J, the gap between germline ends came to 20 bases. For the CDR3, the DNA is TGTGCCAGCACCGTCCAACCCGGGGGTGAGGGCTACACCTTC. This translates into CASTVQPGGEGYTF.

The chain combines TRBV6-2 or TRBV6-3 with TRBJ2-1, with D possibly matching TRBD2 (6 bases). Germline-derived CDR1 and CDR2 are MNHEY and SVGEGT. The CDR3 extends over 14 amino acids. Trimming cost V 7 bases and J 1 base, with 11 bases left between them. The CDR3 loop reads CASKDGSSYNEQFF. The CDR3 nucleotides are TGTGCCAGCAAAGACGGGAGTTCCTACAATGAGCAGTTCTTC.

A few counts support this clonotype. The chain joins TRBV4-1 to TRBJ1-1; D gene unclear. V lost 1 base to trimming and J lost 3 bases, with 9 bases between them. This CDR3 has 14 amino acids. The germline V gene encodes CDR1 MGHRA and CDR2 YSYEKL. CDR3 sequence (DNA): TGCGCCAGCAGCCAAGGCCTCATGGACACTGAAGCTTTCTTT. This translates into CASSQGLMDTEAFF.